These 10 T cell receptor beta chains share one sample of origin, sequenced in a study of blood T cell repertoires in COVID-19. Profiled with immunoSEQ multiplex PCR; TCRdb holds only in-frame clones, not every one. The repertoire holds approximately 45,000 clones, with 90% as singletons. Sequences were obtained from peripheral blood. The source of these receptors is a man between 65 and 85 years old with acute or convalescent COVID-19.

V and J are TRBV28 and TRBJ1-6; TRBD1 is a possible D gene (5 bases). Germline V gene sequence: CDR1 MDHEN, CDR2 SYDVKM. The CDR3 runs to 16 residues. V was trimmed by 0 bases and J by 10 bases, leaving 16 bases between them. CDR3 nucleotides: TGTGCCAGCAGTTTATGGACTGGGGGAGCGGGATCACCCCTCCACTTT. This gives the protein CASSLWTGGAGSPLHF.

The rearrangement links TRBV9 to TRBJ1-4; D gene unclear. CDR3 length equals 14 residues. The V end was cut by 5 bases, the J end by 8 bases, with 16 bases between. Germline CDR1 SGDLS, CDR2 YYNGEE. CDR3 in amino acids: CASSSPVVGEKLFF. CDR3 nucleotides: TGTGCCAGCAGTTCCCCGGTGGTGGGCGAAAAACTGTTTTTT. The variable domain in full, with the rest retrieved from reference TRBV9 and TRBJ1-4, is DSGVTQTPKHLITATGQRVTLRCSPRSGDLSVYWYQQSLDQGLQFLIQYYNGEERAKGNILERFSAQQFPDLHSELNLSSLELGDSALYFCASSSPVVGEKLFFGSGTQLSVL.

The J gene is TRBJ2-1, the V gene TRBV5-6; D is perhaps TRBD2 (5 bases). CDR1 and CDR2 from the germline V gene are SGHDT and YYEEEE. The CDR3 contains 17 residues. V was pared by 6 bases and J by 0 bases, with 19 bases between. DNA of the CDR3: TGTGCCAGCACCCGCATTCCGGGGTCTCGCTCCTACAATGAGCAGTTCTTC. It yields the protein CASTRIPGSRSYNEQFF.

The CDR3 protein is CASTLSYTDTQYF. The CDR3 bases are TGTGCCAGCACGTTATCGTACACAGATACGCAGTATTTT. The chain is built from TRBV5-8 and TRBJ2-3; no clear D gene. The ends were cut back, 6 bases at V and 2 bases at J, with 10 bases in the middle. CDR3 length: 13 residues. The V gene's germline CDR1 is SGHTS and CDR2 YDEGEE.

This clone was seen once. The chain recombines TRBV5-1 with TRBJ2-1; D gene ambiguous. CDR3 length: 14 amino acids. The germline V gene has CDR1 SGHRS and CDR2 YFSETQ. V lost 3 bases and J lost 7, with 14 bases in between. The CDR3 spells CASSSTTTSNEQFF. In nucleotides, the CDR3 is TGCGCCAGCAGCTCAACAACGACATCAAATGAGCAGTTCTTC.

The CDR3 sequence: CASSLLAGGDAGYTF. The CDR3, as DNA: TGTGCCAGCAGTTTATTGGCAGGGGGTGACGCGGGCTACACCTTC. The chain uses TRBV27 and TRBJ1-2; 7 bases fit TRBD1. Per germline, CDR1 MNHEY and CDR2 SMNVEV (reference sequence). The CDR3 runs to 15 residues. The V gene end was trimmed by 1 base and the J gene end by 8 bases; junction bases not matched to a gene: 10.

This clone has a handful of counts. V is TRBV5-1 and J is TRBJ2-5; D ambiguous. Germline V gives CDR1 SGHRS, CDR2 YFSETQ. Trimming removed 0 bases from V and 2 bases from J, with 5 bases in between. CDR3 size: 13 residues. This chain's CDR3 is CASSLGLQETQYF. The DNA for the CDR3 is TGCGCCAGCAGCTTGGGACTGCAAGAGACCCAGTACTTC.

This chain uses TRBV6-5 with TRBJ2-3; 7 bases are shared with TRBD2. Trimming removed 2 bases from V and 0 bases from J; junction bases left unmatched: 2. Per the germline V gene, CDR1 is MNHEY and CDR2 is SVGAGI. There are 15 residues in the CDR3. CDR3 protein: CASSYTGGSTDTQYF. The CDR3 DNA follows: TGTGCCAGCAGTTACACGGGGGGAAGCACAGATACGCAGTATTTT.

The genes are TRBV19 and TRBJ1-1, with 8 bases lining up with TRBD1. This CDR3 has 14 residues. The J segment lost 6 bases and the V segment lost 5 bases, leaving 8 bases of the junction unmatched. Germline V CDR1 and CDR2: LNHDA, SQIVND (reference sequence). DNA of the CDR3: TGTGCCAGTAGTCTCCGGACAGGGAGGTCTGAAGCTTTCTTT. It codes for CASSLRTGRSEAFF.

The rearrangement joins TRBV7-3 to TRBJ2-5, with unresolved D. There are 16 residues in the CDR3. Trimming shortened V by 1 base and J by 3 bases, and 15 bases separated the two germline ends. Germline assignment: CDR1 SGHTA and CDR2 FQGTGA. The CDR3 nucleotides read TGTGCCAGCAGCTTAAGGCCCGGTAGCAGAAAAGAGACCCAGTACTTC. It specifies CASSLRPGSRKETQYF.